The entry that follows covers one T cell receptor beta chain sequence. No antigen is known for it. V was shortened by 7 bases and J by 8 bases, with 20 bases between the two germline ends. In germline, CDR1 is MDHEN, CDR2 SYDVKM. This CDR3 is 15 amino acids long. This specimen belongs to a study of T cells in localized non-small cell lung cancer. Overall study results and limits: The study found T cell clonality highest in uninvolved adjacent lung, above tumor. Adjacent lung had a median around 50 of the 100 largest tumor clones. Higher T cell density in the blood was associated with longer overall survival, whereas higher adjacent-lung clonality associated with shorter survival. Heterogeneity cannot be ruled out, as sequencing used one tumor region only.

Generated by immunoSEQ multiplex PCR, the TCRdb table keeps only in-frame clones and is missing some. The sample contains fewer than 95,000 clones, approximately 90% of which appear only once. The J gene is TRBJ1-4, the V gene TRBV28; D uncertain. This specimen consisted of PBMCs, obtained before any cancer treatment. The TCR was taken from a woman aged 35-75 years with stage II squamous cell lung carcinoma. Here the CDR3 DNA reads TGTGCCAGCATCCCCACTCCACCTATTACCGAAAAACTGTTTTTT. Its protein product is CASIPTPPITEKLFF.